A single sample gave rise to the 25 T cell receptor beta chains below, sequenced in a study of Ad26.COV2.S vaccination and SARS-CoV-2 variants. Sequenced by immunoSEQ multiplex PCR; TCRdb stores in-frame clones only, minus some. This sample has about 680,000 clones, with 70% to 90% found just once. Treatment given: about 20 received Ad26.COV2.S at low or high dose, single or two shots; about 5 received placebo; per-sample allocation not given. At day 63 after the first vaccine or placebo injection, samples were drawn. The sample here was peripheral blood, taken in a trial of Ad26.COV2.S vaccine versus placebo. All receptors come from a person aged 18 to 65 who received the Ad26.COV2.S COVID-19 vaccine or a placebo.

V usage is TRBV6-2 or TRBV6-3 and J usage is TRBJ2-2; unclear D gene. The CDR3 runs to 16 residues. Trimming removed 0 bases from V and 0 bases from J, with 8 bases in between. The germline V gene encodes CDR1 MNHEY and CDR2 SVGEGT. In nucleotides, the CDR3 is TGTGCCAGCAGTTACTCTCCCGCCTCGAACACCGGGGAGCTGTTTTTT. Amino acid sequence: CASSYSPASNTGELFF.

This sequence joins TRBV19 and TRBJ1-1; the D is unclear. V gave up 1 base and J gave up 0 bases, with 6 bases separating them. The CDR3 loop spans 14 amino acids. In germline, CDR1 is LNHDA, CDR2 SQIVND (reference sequence). CDR3 DNA sequence: TGTGCCAGTAGTATAGCCCAAGTGAACACTGAAGCTTTCTTT. It yields the protein CASSIAQVNTEAFF.

The chain combines TRBV24-1 with TRBJ2-3, with D unresolved. The CDR3 length is 15 residues. Trimming removed 7 bases at V and 2 bases at J, with 15 bases between. Germline V gene data show CDR1 as KGHDR and CDR2 as SFDVKD. The CDR3 nucleotides are TGTGCCACCAGCCCCGGCCAGGCGCCCACAGATACGCAGTATTTT. Residues: CATSPGQAPTDTQYF.

The chain recombines TRBV9 with TRBJ2-5; D is undetermined. The germline gives CDR1 SGDLS, CDR2 YYNGEE. CDR3 length: 13 residues. V lost 3 bases to trimming and J lost 5 bases, with 11 bases between them. In DNA, the CDR3 is TGTGCCAGCAGCGGACGCCCCCCCGAGACCCAGTACTTC. Protein sequence: CASSGRPPETQYF. Supplemented by reference TRBV9 and TRBJ2-5, the full variable domain reads DSGVTQTPKHLITATGQRVTLRCSPRSGDLSVYWYQQSLDQGLQFLIQYYNGEERAKGNILERFSAQQFPDLHSELNLSSLELGDSALYFCASSGRPPETQYFGPGTRLLVL.

This chain joins TRBV6-5 and TRBJ1-2; a weak D match, TRBD1 (5 bases). The CDR3 has 15 amino acids. CDR1 is MNHEY, CDR2 SVGAGI, per germline. With 6 bases removed from V and 7 bases from J, the gap between germline ends came to 21 bases. CDR3 residues: CASSPPGQVHSGYTF. CDR3 in DNA: TGTGCCAGCAGCCCACCGGGGCAAGTCCACTCTGGCTACACCTTC.

The V gene is TRBV6-5, the J gene TRBJ1-2, with D perhaps TRBD1 (5 bases). CDR3 size: 14 residues. V lost 3 bases and J 4 bases, leaving 12 bases between the germline ends. The germline V gene encodes CDR1 MNHEY and CDR2 SVGAGI. DNA of the CDR3: TGTGCCAGCAGTTATAAAAGACAGTCCTATGGCTACACCTTC. This gives the protein CASSYKRQSYGYTF.

V usage is TRBV7-2 and J usage is TRBJ2-3; the D is unclear. Germline V gives CDR1 SGHTA, CDR2 FQGNSA. The CDR3 has 15 amino acids. Trimming removed 1 base at V and 4 bases at J, with 12 bases between. The CDR3 nucleotides are TGTGCCAGCAGCTTAGTGAGGTTGGTGGCAGATACGCAGTATTTT. Translating gives CASSLVRLVADTQYF.

The chain combines TRBV2 with TRBJ1-1; TRBD1 is a possible D gene (5 bases). Trimming removed 6 bases from V and 0 bases from J, with 11 bases in between. Germline assignment: CDR1 SNHLY and CDR2 FYNNEI. The CDR3 sequence is 14 residues long. The CDR3 region is CASRMTDMNTEAFF. CDR3 in DNA: TGTGCCAGCAGAATGACGGACATGAACACTGAAGCTTTCTTT.

This chain's CDR3 is CAWSYPQGGRREKLFF. For the CDR3, the DNA is TGTGCCTGGAGCTACCCTCAGGGGGGGAGAAGGGAAAAACTGTTTTTT. J is TRBJ1-4 and V is TRBV30, with 7 bases that match TRBD1. The germline V gene encodes CDR1 GTSNPN and CDR2 SVGIG (reference sequence). The CDR3 has 16 amino acids. V lost 3 bases and J lost 8; bases outside the gene matches: 15.

The chain links TRBV4-2 to TRBJ2-5, with TRBD1 matching 8 bases. In germline, CDR1 is LGHNA, CDR2 YNFKEQ. After removal of 1 base from V and 5 bases from J, the junction contained 3 bases not matched to a gene. The CDR3 is 14 amino acids. The CDR3 DNA sequence: TGTGCCAGCAGCCAAGGGACAGGGCTGGAGACCCAGTACTTC. This encodes CASSQGTGLETQYF.

The genes are TRBV2 and TRBJ1-2; unclear D gene. Germline V gene lookup returns CDR1 SNHLY and CDR2 FYNNEI. This CDR3 spans 12 amino acids. The V end lost 5 bases, the J end lost 4 bases, and 8 bases lay between the germline ends. CDR3 in DNA: TGTGCCAGCAGTCAAGACGGCTATGGCTACACCTTC. It encodes CASSQDGYGYTF.

The CDR3, as DNA: TGCGCCAGCAGTTCGATGGGGGGAAGCGAGCAGTACTTC. It yields the protein CASSSMGGSEQYF. The chain has TRBV10-2 and TRBJ2-7, with TRBD2 as a possible D gene (6 bases). Germline V gives CDR1 WSHSY, CDR2 SAAADI. This CDR3 comprises 13 residues. Trimming took 5 bases from V and 6 from J, leaving 14 bases between them.

The chain is built from TRBV29-1 and TRBJ2-5, with 8 bases aligning to TRBD2. The CDR3 extends over 14 amino acids. Per germline, CDR1 SQVTM and CDR2 ANQGSEA. Germline trimming cut 7 bases from V and 2 bases from J; bases unmatched to any gene: 9. As DNA, the CDR3 is TGCAGCGCCCCCCCGGTAGCGGGGCAAGAGACCCAGTACTTC. Translating it yields CSAPPVAGQETQYF.

The chain has TRBV24-1 and TRBJ1-2; D uncertain. V lost 7 bases and J 3 bases, leaving 11 bases between the germline ends. Germline-derived CDR1 and CDR2 are KGHDR and SFDVKD. This CDR3 is 13 amino acids long. In nucleotides, the CDR3 is TGTGCCACCAGAGCCAGCCACTACTATGGCTACACCTTC. As protein: CATRASHYYGYTF.

The chain couples TRBV15 to TRBJ1-4; possible D gene TRBD1, 5 bases. The V end was cut by 2 bases, the J end by 7 bases, with 17 bases between. The CDR3 has 16 residues. Germline values: CDR1 LNHNV, CDR2 YYDKDF (reference sequence). This CDR3 reads CATSRYGAGEREKLFF. The CDR3, as DNA: TGTGCCACCAGCAGATATGGGGCGGGTGAGCGTGAAAAACTGTTTTTT.

On this clone: This specimen includes other DNA sequences encoding the same CDR3. The chain carries TRBV7-9 and TRBJ1-1; a possible D gene is TRBD1 (6 bases). V dropped 5 bases and J dropped 1 base, with 8 bases sitting between them. The CDR3 has 13 amino acids. Looked up from germline, CDR1 is SEHNR and CDR2 is FQNEAQ (reference sequence). The CDR3 nucleotides read TGTGCCAGCAGCCTGGACAGGAACACTGAAGCTTTCTTT. It specifies CASSLDRNTEAFF.

V and J are TRBV11-2 and TRBJ2-3; 11 positions match TRBD2. V lost 2 bases to trimming and J lost 6 bases; unmatched junction nucleotides: 4. CDR1 and CDR2 from the germline V gene are SGHAT and FQNNGV. CDR3 size: 15 residues. The CDR3 region has the DNA TGTGCCAGCAGCTTACAGCCTAGCGGGGGGGATACGCAGTATTTT. Its protein product is CASSLQPSGGDTQYF.

As to this clone: The sample holds other DNA sequences that translate to the same CDR3. The chain couples TRBV7-9 to TRBJ2-3, with TRBD2 matching over 12 bases. CDR1 is SEHNR, CDR2 FQNEAQ, per germline (reference sequence). J was trimmed by 4 bases and V by 4 bases; bases with no gene match: 3. This CDR3 region has 15 residues. The CDR3 loop reads CASSSSGGAADTQYF. The DNA for the CDR3 is TGTGCCAGCAGCTCTAGCGGGGGGGCAGCAGATACGCAGTATTTT.

CDR3 in amino acids: CATSDSSGGRNNEQFF. Written as DNA, the CDR3 is TGTGCCACCAGTGATTCCTCAGGGGGACGGAACAATGAGCAGTTCTTC. The rearrangement uses TRBV24-1 and TRBJ2-1, with 7 bases that match TRBD1. This CDR3 has 16 amino acids. The germline CDR1 and CDR2 sequences are KGHDR and SFDVKD. Unmatched junction bases numbered 8, after V lost 2 bases and J lost 5 bases.

The genes are TRBV24-1 and TRBJ2-2, with 14 positions matching TRBD2. CDR1 and CDR2 from the germline V gene are KGHDR and SFDVKD. The CDR3 extends over 16 amino acids. After removal of 4 bases from V and 8 bases from J, the junction contained 5 bases not matched to a gene. The CDR3: CATSDLGTSGRGELFF. In DNA form, the CDR3 reads TGTGCCACCAGTGACCTCGGGACTAGCGGGAGAGGGGAGCTGTTTTTT.

V usage is TRBV18 and J usage is TRBJ2-3; D is uncertain. Trimming stripped 8 bases from V and 1 base from J, with 13 bases between. CDR3 size: 14 residues. CDR1 is KGHSH and CDR2 is LQKENI in the germline V gene. In DNA, the CDR3 is TGTGCCAGCACCGACGGCCTTGGCACAGATACGCAGTATTTT. It translates to CASTDGLGTDTQYF. The full variable domain, completed using reference TRBV18 and TRBJ2-3, is NAGVMQNPRHLVRRRGQEARLRCSPMKGHSHVYWYRQLPEEGLKFMVYLQKENIIDESGMPKERFSAEFPKEGPSILRIQQVVRGDSAAYFCASTDGLGTDTQYFGPGTRLTVL.

V gene TRBV9 combines with J gene TRBJ2-5; D is perhaps TRBD1 or TRBD2 (6 bases each). V was clipped by 0 bases and J by 4 bases, with 19 bases between them. The germline V gene has CDR1 SGDLS and CDR2 YYNGEE. The CDR3 is 17 residues long. In DNA form, the CDR3 reads TGTGCCAGCAGCGTAGGGGCCGGGGGCCGGCAGAGAGAGACCCAGTACTTC. This sequence encodes CASSVGAGGRQRETQYF.

The V and J genes are TRBV19 and TRBJ2-1, with no clear D. Germline CDR1 LNHDA, CDR2 SQIVND (reference sequence). CDR3 length equals 15 residues. The V and J ends lost 4 bases and 0 bases respectively, with 10 bases between them. CDR3 loop: CASSSLGSSYNEQFF. The CDR3 DNA follows: TGTGCCAGTAGTAGTTTAGGAAGCTCCTACAATGAGCAGTTCTTC.

The chain links TRBV4-2 to TRBJ2-2; possibly TRBD2 for D (5 bases). The CDR3 covers 15 residues. Germline V gene data show CDR1 as LGHNA and CDR2 as YNFKEQ. V was cut by 4 bases and J by 0 bases, with 9 bases left in between. In DNA form, the CDR3 reads TGTGCCAGCAGCCTCCGGGATGCGAACACCGGGGAGCTGTTTTTT. Amino acid sequence: CASSLRDANTGELFF.

This rearrangement joins TRBV7-2 to TRBJ2-7; TRBD2 matches at 9 bases. J gave up 4 bases and V 3 bases, and 4 bases lay outside the gene matches. The length of the CDR3 is 14 residues. The germline CDR1 and CDR2 sequences are SGHTA and FQGNSA. CDR3 sequence: CASSLWTSEYEQYF. CDR3 DNA: TGTGCCAGCAGCTTGTGGACTAGCGAATACGAGCAGTACTTC.